This entry lists 21 T cell receptor beta chains sequenced from one sample in a study of siplizumab effects on memory and regulatory T cells. The assay was immunoSEQ multiplex PCR, and TCRdb's table has in-frame clones only and misses some. This table holds over 100,000 clones, under 95% found once. Input material: Tregs sorted from blood. The receptor source for this set is a human donor in good health.

The chain links TRBV7-9 to TRBJ2-7; TRBD2 is a possible D gene (6 bases). The CDR3 length is 15 residues. Trimming left V 6 bases short and J 0 bases short, with 15 bases between. Germline V gene data show CDR1 as SEHNR and CDR2 as FQNEAQ (reference sequence). The CDR3 protein is CASSSIDGSSYEQYF. CDR3 nucleotide sequence: TGTGCCAGCAGTTCAATCGACGGGAGCTCCTACGAGCAGTACTTC.

The chain has TRBV11-2 and TRBJ2-1; TRBD2 matches at 11 bases. This CDR3 region has 12 residues. Unmatched junction bases numbered 5, after V lost 9 bases and J lost 10 bases. Per the germline V gene, CDR1 is SGHAT and CDR2 is FQNNGV. The chain's CDR3 is CASASGGKEQFF. The CDR3 DNA is TGTGCCAGTGCTAGCGGGGGGAAAGAGCAGTTCTTC.

This clone was observed a handful of times. CDR3 in amino acids: CASRAEWIREAFF. The CDR3 DNA is TGTGCCAGCAGGGCTGAGTGGATTAGGGAGGCTTTCTTT. This sequence joins TRBV2 and TRBJ1-1; no definite D call. Looked up from germline, CDR1 is SNHLY and CDR2 is FYNNEI. The CDR3 contains 13 residues. V lost 6 bases and J 11 bases, leaving 19 bases between the germline ends.

J is TRBJ2-2 and V is TRBV7-6; 8 bases match TRBD1. From germline, CDR1 is SGHVS and CDR2 FNYEAQ. The CDR3 is made up of 13 amino acids. After removal of 5 bases from V and 6 bases from J, the junction contained 2 bases not matched to a gene. The CDR3 DNA follows: TGTGCCAGCAGCGACAGGGGCCCCGGGGAGCTGTTTTTT. Translated: CASSDRGPGELFF.

In its sample, this clone was seen once. The chain combines TRBV4-1 with TRBJ2-3; 9 bases agree with TRBD2. The CDR3 totals 14 residues. V lost 6 bases and J lost 5; bases outside the gene matches: 6. Germline-derived CDR1 and CDR2 are MGHRA and YSYEKL. The CDR3 nucleotides are TGCGCCAGCAGGCGGGGGGGCCTGAGAGATACGCAGTATTTT. Translated, it gives CASRRGGLRDTQYF.

This chain uses TRBV27 with TRBJ2-7; D might be TRBD2 (7 bases). Trimming shortened V by 5 bases and J by 5 bases, and 16 bases separated the two germline ends. The germline V gene has CDR1 MNHEY and CDR2 SMNVEV (reference sequence). The CDR3 loop spans 14 amino acids. The CDR3 DNA follows: TGTGCCAGCAGTAGTGGCGGGGGCAGGCACGAGCAGTACTTC. Protein sequence: CASSSGGGRHEQYF.

This chain joins TRBV6-5 and TRBJ1-5; 9 nucleotides align to TRBD1. The CDR3 consists of 13 residues. V trimming: 2 bases; J trimming: 11 bases; junction bases outside the gene matches: 4. Germline CDR1 and CDR2: MNHEY and SVGAGI. The CDR3 loop reads CASSYATGGSQHF. The DNA of the CDR3 is TGTGCCAGCAGTTACGCTACAGGGGGCTCCCAGCATTTT.

The rearrangement joins TRBV5-5 to TRBJ1-2; 7 bases agree with TRBD1. Germline loops: CDR1 SGHKS, CDR2 YYEKEE (reference sequence). V shed 3 bases, J shed 5 bases, and the junction held 10 bases outside the gene matches. CDR3 length: 15 amino acids. The CDR3 DNA follows: TGTGCCAGCAGCTACAGCGCCGGGACAGCTTATGGCTACACCTTC. Protein product: CASSYSAGTAYGYTF.

As regards this clone: Other DNA sequences of this sample code for an identical CDR3. The genes are TRBV7-9 and TRBJ2-3; no clear D gene. Trimming pared 2 bases from V and 4 bases from J, leaving 1 base between. CDR3 length equals 11 residues. The germline V gene encodes CDR1 SEHNR and CDR2 FQNEAQ (reference sequence). The CDR3 here is CASSLSDTQYF. The CDR3 DNA sequence: TGTGCCAGCAGCTTATCAGATACGCAGTATTTT.

The chain combines TRBV10-3 with TRBJ2-2; TRBD1 might be the D (6 bases). The CDR3 runs 11 residues. The V end was cut by 10 bases, the J end by 5 bases, with 8 bases between. Per germline, CDR1 ENHRY and CDR2 SYGVKD. The CDR3 spells CATQGTGELFF. CDR3 sequence (DNA): TGTGCCACCCAGGGGACCGGGGAGCTGTTTTTT.

V and J are TRBV10-1 and TRBJ1-2, with D uncertain. The CDR3 loop spans 12 amino acids. The germline V and J ends were trimmed by 3 bases and 5 bases, with 7 bases remaining between them. The germline gives CDR1 WNHNN, CDR2 SYGVQD (reference sequence). Written as DNA, the CDR3 is TGCGCCAGCAGTGACAATTCATATGGCTACACCTTC. Residues: CASSDNSYGYTF.

The rearrangement links TRBV5-1 to TRBJ2-1, with 11 bases aligning to TRBD2. The CDR3 totals 17 residues. The germline V gene encodes CDR1 SGHRS and CDR2 YFSETQ. Trimming removed 3 bases from V and 0 bases from J; junction bases left unmatched: 5. CDR3 sequence: CASSSTSGKSSYNEQFF. Written as DNA, the CDR3 is TGCGCCAGCAGCTCGACTAGCGGGAAGAGCTCCTACAATGAGCAGTTCTTC.

The V and J genes are TRBV5-1 and TRBJ2-3, with 10 bases that match TRBD1. CDR3 length equals 14 residues. CDR1 is SGHRS and CDR2 is YFSETQ in the germline V gene. V was pared by 3 bases and J by 6 bases, with 4 bases of the junction left unmatched. CDR3 in amino acids: CASSWDRGSDTQYF. CDR3 sequence (DNA): TGCGCCAGCAGCTGGGACAGGGGTTCCGATACGCAGTATTTT.

This clone was recorded only once. The V and J genes are TRBV7-8 and TRBJ1-2, with 7 bases fitting TRBD1. The J segment lost 2 bases and the V segment lost 5 bases, leaving 8 bases of the junction unmatched. CDR3 size: 15 residues. The germline CDR1 and CDR2 sequences are SGHVS and FQNEAQ. CDR3 sequence reads: CASSPSGQPNYGYTF. For the CDR3, the DNA is TGTGCCAGCAGCCCCTCGGGACAGCCAAACTATGGCTACACCTTC.

V usage is TRBV15 and J usage is TRBJ1-5; the D is unclear. Germline assignment: CDR1 LNHNV and CDR2 YYDKDF (reference sequence). V was trimmed by 0 bases and J by 9 bases, leaving 12 bases between them. The CDR3 runs to 14 residues. Here the CDR3 DNA reads TGTGCCACCAGCAGAGATGCCCTTTCGGCGCCCCAGCATTTT. The encoded protein is CATSRDALSAPQHF.

V is TRBV2 and J is TRBJ2-2; TRBD2 agrees at 7 bases. The ends lost 2 bases at V and 0 bases at J; junction bases unmatched: 3. Germline V gene lookup returns CDR1 SNHLY and CDR2 FYNNEI. CDR3 size: 16 residues. CDR3 residues: CASSEPLATNTGELFF. The CDR3 DNA reads TGTGCCAGCAGTGAACCACTAGCGACGAACACCGGGGAGCTGTTTTTT.

V and J are TRBV21-1 and TRBJ1-1; TRBD1 is the table's D call and was not checked against the DNA. TRBV21-1 counts as a pseudogene. The CDR3 covers 17 residues. The CDR3 DNA reads as TGTGCCAGCACCCATTCGGGACAGGTAATGAAGAACACTGAAGCTTTCTTT. Protein product: CASTHSGQVMKNTEAFF.

The chain has TRBV6-5 and TRBJ2-7; TRBD2 is a possible D gene (6 bases). This CDR3 is built from 12 residues. From germline, CDR1 is MNHEY and CDR2 SVGAGI. V shed 0 bases and J shed 7 bases, with 7 bases lying between them. In nucleotides, the CDR3 is TGTGCCAGCAGTTACTCGCGGGGAGAGCAGTACTTC. Translated, it gives CASSYSRGEQYF.

The DNA of the CDR3 is TGCGCCAGCAGCCAAGGACAACTAGCGGGGGGAATACAAGAGACCCAGTACTTC. It translates to CASSQGQLAGGIQETQYF. The chain couples TRBV4-1 to TRBJ2-5; 12 nucleotides match TRBD2. In germline, CDR1 is MGHRA, CDR2 YSYEKL. The CDR3 has 18 amino acids. Unmatched junction bases numbered 8, after V lost 1 base and J lost 2 bases.

The sample holds a few counts of this clone. The J gene is TRBJ1-1, the V gene TRBV7-3, with D unresolved. The CDR3 contains 13 residues. V was shortened by 3 bases and J by 1 base, with 6 bases between the two germline ends. From germline, CDR1 is SGHTA and CDR2 FQGTGA. The CDR3 DNA is TGTGCCAGCAGCTTCGGCTCGAACACTGAAGCTTTCTTT. Its translation is CASSFGSNTEAFF.

The rearrangement uses TRBV7-3 and TRBJ2-5; 14 bases are shared with TRBD2. CDR1 is SGHTA, CDR2 FQGTGA, per germline. The CDR3 has 17 amino acids. The V and J ends lost 0 bases and 3 bases, in that order; junction bases with no gene match: 3. CDR3 nucleotides: TGTGCCAGCAGCTTAACGGGACTAGCGGGAGTCGAAGAGACCCAGTACTTC. Translating gives CASSLTGLAGVEETQYF.